The present T cell receptor beta chain was sequenced within a study of blood T cell repertoires in COVID-19. About the study: Samples representing acute and convalescent COVID-19 were sourced from the United States, Italy and Spain. T cells, B-cell-depleted T cells, or PBMCs provided the cDNA or gDNA that served as material.

CDR3 size: 15 residues. Losses at the gene ends were 7 bases for V and 4 bases for J; bases not matched to a gene: 10. The germline CDR1 and CDR2 sequences are MNHEY and SVGAGI. The table came from immunoSEQ multiplex PCR; TCRdb's copy has only in-frame clones and leaves some out. This sample yields under 300,000 clones, of which 88% are seen a single time; around 2% belongs to the top ten. Participants were aged about 18 to 90 years, lived in about two dozen US areas, and enrolled virtually. The study assigned cohorts using participant-reported clinical history. This clone occurred a few times. The clonotype originates from a woman in her fifties or sixties in a cohort exposed to, infected with or recovered from COVID-19 (not recorded which). The chain carries TRBV6-5 and TRBJ2-7; 10 bases align to TRBD1. Specimen: PBMCs or T cells enriched from blood (not recorded which). The CDR3 DNA is TGTGCCAGCACCCGCCTCGGGACAGGGGCGTACGAGCAGTACTTC. Amino acid sequence: CASTRLGTGAYEQYF.